The rows below give T cell receptor beta chains drawn from one sample of a study of cytomegalovirus exposure and HLA in healthy donors. Using immunoSEQ multiplex PCR, the repertoire was profiled, and TCRdb retains in-frame clones only, with some absent. Across roughly 57,000 clones, the top ten clones capture 12% of the sample. Sequences were obtained from PBMCs. These receptors all stem from a woman aged 30 to 39 in good health and CMV-seropositive. Each CDR3 is given with its conserved first and last residue. The D gene is left open where the match is weak.

V gene: TRBV7-9; D gene: TRBD2; J gene: TRBJ2-1; CDR3 DNA: TGTGCCAGCAGCAGACTAGCGGGGATCCGGGGTGAGCAGTTCTTC; CDR3 protein: CASSRLAGIRGEQFF
V gene: TRBV10-3; D gene: TRBD1; J gene: TRBJ2-1; CDR3 DNA: TGTGCCATCAGTGCCGGACAGGGATCCTACAATGAGCAGTTCTTC; CDR3 protein: CAISAGQGSYNEQFF
V gene: TRBV5-1; D gene: TRBD2; J gene: TRBJ2-3; CDR3 DNA: TGCGCCAGCAGCTTGCCAGCGGGGGAAGATACGCAGTATTTT; CDR3 protein: CASSLPAGEDTQYF
V gene: TRBV6-1; D gene: TRBD2; J gene: TRBJ2-5; CDR3 DNA: TGTGCCAGCAGTGTAAGCGGGGGTCAGACCCAGTACTTC; CDR3 protein: CASSVSGGQTQYF
V gene: TRBV5-1; D gene: .; J gene: TRBJ1-1; CDR3 DNA: TGCGCCAGCAGCATTCGTCAAGGAGGGAGGAACACTGAAGCTTTCTTT; CDR3 protein: CASSIRQGGRNTEAFF
V gene: TRBV6-1; D gene: TRBD2; J gene: TRBJ2-1; CDR3 DNA: TGTGCCAGCGACTTTGCGGGAGACATCAATGAGCAGTTCTTC; CDR3 protein: CASDFAGDINEQFF
V gene: TRBV2; D gene: TRBD2; J gene: TRBJ2-3; CDR3 DNA: TGTGCCAGCAGTGAAGCCGGACTAGCGGGCCTCACAGATACGCAGTATTTT; CDR3 protein: CASSEAGLAGLTDTQYF
V gene: TRBV7-9; D gene: TRBD1; J gene: TRBJ1-4; CDR3 DNA: TGTGCCAGCAGCGTTGACAGGGGGGGGCAAGAAAAACTGTTTTTT; CDR3 protein: CASSVDRGGQEKLFF
V gene: TRBV7-6; D gene: .; J gene: TRBJ2-7; CDR3 DNA: TGTGCCAGCAGCCATCCCAGCTCCTACGAGCAGTACTTC; CDR3 protein: CASSHPSSYEQYF
V gene: TRBV14; D gene: .; J gene: TRBJ2-1; CDR3 DNA: TGTGCCAGCAGCCAAGGACTAGACAATGAGCAGTTCTTC; CDR3 protein: CASSQGLDNEQFF
V gene: TRBV15; D gene: TRBD1; J gene: TRBJ2-7; CDR3 DNA: TGTGCCACCAGCAGAGACAGGGGGCCCTACGAGCAGTACTTC; CDR3 protein: CATSRDRGPYEQYF
V gene: TRBV27; D gene: TRBD1; J gene: TRBJ1-1; CDR3 DNA: TGTGCCAGCAGTTTGACAGGGGGCTCGAACACTGAAGCTTTCTTT; CDR3 protein: CASSLTGGSNTEAFF
V gene: TRBV4-1; D gene: .; J gene: TRBJ2-3; CDR3 DNA: TGCGCCAGCAGCCACTCTACTAGCCGCGGCACAGATACGCAGTATTTT; CDR3 protein: CASSHSTSRGTDTQYF
V gene: TRBV5-5; D gene: .; J gene: TRBJ2-2; CDR3 DNA: TGTGCCAGCAGCCCGAGCGGTACCCCGAACACCGGGGAGCTGTTTTTT; CDR3 protein: CASSPSGTPNTGELFF